This T cell receptor beta chain was observed in a study of OX40 agonist ivuxolimab in advanced cancers. Profiled with immunoSEQ multiplex PCR; TCRdb holds only in-frame clones, not every one. The repertoire includes fewer than 70,000 clones, approximately 90% of them detected once, and roughly 13% sits in the top ten. Trimming cost V 3 bases and J 4 bases, with 9 bases left between them. The CDR3 length is 13 residues. Germline V gene sequence: CDR1 SEHNR, CDR2 FQNEAQ (reference sequence). This TCR came from an adult with an advanced solid tumor such as melanoma, head and neck, liver or kidney cancer. The chain employs TRBV7-9 and TRBJ1-2; D is ambiguous. Source: CD4+ or CD8+ T cells sorted from blood, taken in a trial of the OX40 agonist ivuxolimab. CDR3 in DNA: TGTGCCAGCAGCTTCCGCACGCCCTATGGCTACACCTTC. It codes for CASSFRTPYGYTF.